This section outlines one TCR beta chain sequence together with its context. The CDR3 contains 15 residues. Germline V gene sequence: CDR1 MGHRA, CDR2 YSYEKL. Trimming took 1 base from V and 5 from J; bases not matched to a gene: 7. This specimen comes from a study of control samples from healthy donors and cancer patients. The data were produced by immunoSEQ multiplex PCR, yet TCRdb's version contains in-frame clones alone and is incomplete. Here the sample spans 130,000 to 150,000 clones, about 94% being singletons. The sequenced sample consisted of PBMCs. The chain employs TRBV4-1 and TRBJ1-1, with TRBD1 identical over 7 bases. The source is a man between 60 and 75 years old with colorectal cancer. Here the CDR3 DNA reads TGCGCCAGCAGCCAAGGACCCCCGACAGGGACTGAAGCTTTCTTT. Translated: CASSQGPPTGTEAFF.